Below are 5 T cell receptor beta chains sequenced from a single sample in a study of neurological immune-mediated disorders. Via MiXCR, TCRdb re-called the 5' RACE reads, giving one row per CDR3 protein. Of 120,000 or so distinct CDR3 sequences listed, roughly 3.4% are singletons. The specimen sequenced was PBMCs. The receptors derive from a woman in her 30s with multiple sclerosis.

Worth noting for this clonotype: A single base separates this from a much larger clone, so it may be a read error. As DNA, the CDR3 is TGCAGTGCTAGAGGGGTCGAGTATGGGCAGAGCCGCACCGGGGAGCTGTTTTTT. Translating it yields CSARGVEYGQSRTGELFF. The chain recombines TRBV20-1 with TRBJ2-2, with D unclear. Trimming removed 1 base at V and 4 bases at J, with 22 bases between. This CDR3 has 18 residues. The germline V gene has CDR1 DFQATT and CDR2 SNEGSKA (reference sequence).

This clonotype occurred many times. This chain uses TRBV7-9 with TRBJ1-2; no clear D gene. V dropped 6 bases and J dropped 8 bases, with 13 bases sitting between them. The CDR3 has 12 amino acids. Germline values: CDR1 SEHNR, CDR2 FQNEAQ (reference sequence). The CDR3 is CASSPQFSGYTF. As DNA, the CDR3 is TGTGCCAGCAGTCCCCAGTTCTCCGGCTACACCTTC.

This clonotype was detected many times. In DNA, the CDR3 is TGTGCCAGCAGCTTGGCCGTACAGAGCTACGAGCAGTACTTC. Its translation: CASSLAVQSYEQYF. The chain couples TRBV5-5 to TRBJ2-7; D is uncertain. Per germline, CDR1 SGHKS and CDR2 YYEKEE (reference sequence). V was pared by 0 bases and J by 3 bases, with 10 bases between. The CDR3 consists of 14 residues.

This clonotype was detected ten times or more. The rearrangement joins TRBV20-1 to TRBJ2-5; 8 nucleotides align to TRBD2. This CDR3 region has 16 residues. Germline V gene data show CDR1 as DFQATT and CDR2 as SNEGSKA (reference sequence). Germline trimming cut 6 bases from V and 4 bases from J; bases unmatched to any gene: 16. The CDR3 spells CSATGLAGLAGETQYF. The CDR3 DNA is TGCAGTGCGACCGGGCTGGCCGGACTAGCCGGAGAGACCCAGTACTTC.

This clonotype was found many times. The rearrangement links TRBV20-1 to TRBJ1-5, with D perhaps TRBD1 (6 bases). In germline, CDR1 is DFQATT, CDR2 SNEGSKA (reference sequence). CDR3 size: 16 residues. Trimming pared 2 bases from V and 0 bases from J, leaving 14 bases between. This CDR3 is CSARKPLDSSNQPQHF. CDR3 DNA sequence: TGCAGTGCTAGAAAACCTCTGGACAGTAGCAATCAGCCCCAGCATTTT.